The rows below give T cell receptor beta chains drawn from one sample of a study of OX40 agonist ivuxolimab in advanced cancers. TCRdb keeps only in-frame clones here, not all; method: immunoSEQ multiplex PCR. The data hold some 87,000 clones, with around nine tenths observed a single time. The sequenced sample was CD4+ or CD8+ T cells sorted from blood, obtained in a trial of the OX40 agonist ivuxolimab. These receptors were obtained from an adult with an advanced solid tumor such as melanoma, head and neck, liver or kidney cancer. The CDR3 runs from the conserved cysteine through the conserved F or W. Fields, in order: D gene, clone size, J gene, V gene, CDR3 DNA, CDR3 protein. The D gene is left open where the match is weak. Expanded clones get a size class; other rows say once, few or many, or leave the size out.

d_gene: -; abundance: -; j_gene: TRBJ2-5; v_gene: TRBV7-3; CDR3nt: TGTGCCAGCAGCCTTACCAGAGAAGAGACCCAGTACTTC; CDR3aa: CASSLTREETQYF
d_gene: TRBD2; abundance: -; j_gene: TRBJ2-1; v_gene: TRBV5-4; CDR3nt: TGTGCCAGCAGCTTGGGTAGCGGGTCCTCCTACAATGAGCAGTTCTTC; CDR3aa: CASSLGSGSSYNEQFF
d_gene: TRBD1; abundance: -; j_gene: TRBJ2-7; v_gene: TRBV5-4; CDR3nt: TGTGCCAGCAGCTCCAAACAGGGGCTCTCCTACGAGCAGTACTTC; CDR3aa: CASSSKQGLSYEQYF
d_gene: -; abundance: -; j_gene: TRBJ1-2; v_gene: TRBV30; CDR3nt: TGTGCCTGGAGTGTACCTGCGGGGACCTTCTATGGCTACACCTTC; CDR3aa: CAWSVPAGTFYGYTF
d_gene: TRBD1; abundance: -; j_gene: TRBJ2-3; v_gene: TRBV27; CDR3nt: TGTGCCAGCAGTTCCAGGACAGGGGGCACAGATACGCAGTATTTT; CDR3aa: CASSSRTGGTDTQYF
d_gene: -; abundance: -; j_gene: TRBJ2-7; v_gene: TRBV5-1; CDR3nt: TGCGCCAGCAAGGGGGGCCTCGGGACCTACGAGCAGTACTTC; CDR3aa: CASKGGLGTYEQYF
d_gene: TRBD2; abundance: -; j_gene: TRBJ2-7; v_gene: TRBV30; CDR3nt: TGTGCCTGGGGGACTAGCGGGGGCGAGTACTTC; CDR3aa: CAWGTSGGEYF
d_gene: TRBD1; abundance: once; j_gene: TRBJ1-5; v_gene: TRBV6-6; CDR3nt: TGTGCCAGCAGTTACGACAGGGATAGCAATCAGCCCCAGCATTTT; CDR3aa: CASSYDRDSNQPQHF
d_gene: -; abundance: -; j_gene: TRBJ1-4; v_gene: TRBV28; CDR3nt: TGTGCCAGCAGTTTCCAGACTTCACCCTCAGATAAACTGTTTTTT; CDR3aa: CASSFQTSPSDKLFF
d_gene: -; abundance: -; j_gene: TRBJ2-3; v_gene: TRBV4-3; CDR3nt: TGCGCCAGCAGCCAAGAGGCGGTTAGCACAGATACGCAGTATTTT; CDR3aa: CASSQEAVSTDTQYF
d_gene: -; abundance: once; j_gene: TRBJ1-1; v_gene: TRBV7-2; CDR3nt: TGTGCCAGCAGGCTAAATCTGAACACTGAAGCTTTCTTT; CDR3aa: CASRLNLNTEAFF
d_gene: -; abundance: -; j_gene: TRBJ1-1; v_gene: TRBV5-5; CDR3nt: TGTGCCAGCAGCTTAACAAGCACTGAAGCTTTCTTT; CDR3aa: CASSLTSTEAFF
d_gene: -; abundance: -; j_gene: TRBJ2-1; v_gene: TRBV18; CDR3nt: TGTGCCAGCTCACCCGGGAGCAACAATGAGCAGTTCTTC; CDR3aa: CASSPGSNNEQFF
d_gene: TRBD1; abundance: -; j_gene: TRBJ1-1; v_gene: TRBV29-1; CDR3nt: TGCAGCATTCAGGGGGCGGAAAACACTGAAGCTTTCTTT; CDR3aa: CSIQGAENTEAFF
d_gene: -; abundance: -; j_gene: TRBJ2-7; v_gene: TRBV7-9; CDR3nt: TGTGCCAGCAGCTTACCCGGGTCATTCGAGCAGTACTTC; CDR3aa: CASSLPGSFEQYF
d_gene: -; abundance: -; j_gene: TRBJ2-3; v_gene: TRBV7-9; CDR3nt: TGTGCCAGCAGCCTACATTCTAGCACAGATACGCAGTATTTT; CDR3aa: CASSLHSSTDTQYF
d_gene: -; abundance: few; j_gene: TRBJ2-7; v_gene: TRBV7-2; CDR3nt: TGTGCCAGCAGCTTACACTCCTACGAGCAGTACTTC; CDR3aa: CASSLHSYEQYF
d_gene: -; abundance: -; j_gene: TRBJ2-3; v_gene: TRBV9; CDR3nt: TGTGCCAGCAGCGTAGTAGCAACAGATACGCAGTATTTT; CDR3aa: CASSVVATDTQYF
d_gene: -; abundance: -; j_gene: TRBJ1-1; v_gene: TRBV5-4; CDR3nt: TGTGCCAGCAGCTTCGAGGGGCGGGACACTGAAGCTTTCTTT; CDR3aa: CASSFEGRDTEAFF
d_gene: TRBD1; abundance: -; j_gene: TRBJ2-5; v_gene: TRBV19; CDR3nt: TGTGCCAGTAGTATAGCCCGACCGGGACAGGGAGAGACCCAGTACTTC; CDR3aa: CASSIARPGQGETQYF
d_gene: -; abundance: -; j_gene: TRBJ1-5; v_gene: TRBV19; CDR3nt: TGTGCCAGTAGTATAGTCGGGACAAAGAACCAGCCCCAGCATTTT; CDR3aa: CASSIVGTKNQPQHF
d_gene: -; abundance: once; j_gene: TRBJ2-2; v_gene: TRBV9; CDR3nt: TGTGCCAGCAGCGTAGACCTATTGGGCGGGGAGCTGTTTTTT; CDR3aa: CASSVDLLGGELFF
d_gene: -; abundance: -; j_gene: TRBJ2-7; v_gene: TRBV5-6; CDR3nt: TGTGCCAGCAGTTTTGACTGGACCTCCTACGAGCAGTACTTC; CDR3aa: CASSFDWTSYEQYF
d_gene: TRBD1; abundance: -; j_gene: TRBJ1-4; v_gene: TRBV28; CDR3nt: TGTGCCAGCAGTCAACCGACAGGGCCAGCTAATGAAAAACTGTTTTTT; CDR3aa: CASSQPTGPANEKLFF
d_gene: -; abundance: -; j_gene: TRBJ1-2; v_gene: TRBV5-4; CDR3nt: TGTGCCAGCAGCTTGGAAATTATCCCCTCTACGGATGGCTACACCTTC; CDR3aa: CASSLEIIPSTDGYTF
d_gene: -; abundance: -; j_gene: TRBJ2-7; v_gene: TRBV4-3; CDR3nt: TGCGCCAGCAGCCTTCAGACCGATAATATGGGCGAGCAGTACTTC; CDR3aa: CASSLQTDNMGEQYF
d_gene: TRBD2; abundance: -; j_gene: TRBJ2-3; v_gene: TRBV7-6; CDR3nt: TGTGCCAGCACCGCAGCGGGAAACACAGATACGCAGTATTTT; CDR3aa: CASTAAGNTDTQYF
d_gene: -; abundance: -; j_gene: TRBJ2-1; v_gene: TRBV7-2; CDR3nt: TGTGCCAGCAGCTTATTAGACAATGAGCAGTTCTTC; CDR3aa: CASSLLDNEQFF
d_gene: -; abundance: -; j_gene: TRBJ2-1; v_gene: TRBV5-6; CDR3nt: TGTGCCAGCAGCCACCGCCCAAGCAGTGGCAATGAGCAGTTCTTC; CDR3aa: CASSHRPSSGNEQFF
d_gene: -; abundance: -; j_gene: TRBJ2-3; v_gene: TRBV30; CDR3nt: TGTGCCTGGAGTTTTAAGGGAGATACGCAGTATTTT; CDR3aa: CAWSFKGDTQYF
d_gene: -; abundance: -; j_gene: TRBJ2-7; v_gene: TRBV5-1; CDR3nt: TGCGCCAGCAGCTTGGCTGACGCGAGAGAAGGGGGCGAGCAGTACTTC; CDR3aa: CASSLADAREGGEQYF
d_gene: -; abundance: few; j_gene: TRBJ1-2; v_gene: TRBV5-6; CDR3nt: TGTGCCAGCAGCTCCAACCATGGCTACACCTTC; CDR3aa: CASSSNHGYTF